What follows are 12 T cell receptor beta chains derived from one specimen sequenced in a study of molecular identifiers for immune sequencing clone quantification. Each CDR3 protein gets one entry after TCRdb re-called the PCR reads with MiXCR. The sample includes about 640,000 distinct CDR3 sequences, roughly 21% of them seen just once. Sequencing was performed on naive CD8+ T cells from blood, with Jurkat cell RNA spiked in. This sample's subset: FACS-sorted CD8+CD4-CCR7+CD45RA+ naive T cells. These TCRs come from a human donor in good health. Some libraries in this study had Jurkat cell RNA spiked in.

Of note for this clonotype: Mismatch with germline at one junction end may stem from a read error. The chain recombines TRBV29-1 with TRBJ1-1; D perhaps matches TRBD1 (5 bases). CDR1 is SQVTM, CDR2 ANQGSEA, per germline. The CDR3 is 18 residues long. The CDR3 DNA follows: TGCAGCGTTGCCGCCCGGGACGGGGTTTATGGTGCGAACACTGGAGCTTTCTTT. It is translated as CSVAARDGVYGANTGAFF.

This clonotype came up many times. V and J are TRBV11-2 and TRBJ2-3, with D hard to call. Trimming left V 2 bases short and J 5 bases short, with 8 bases between. The CDR3 covers 13 residues. Germline CDR1 is SGHAT and CDR2 is FQNNGV. The CDR3 is CASSLYYGDTQYF. The CDR3 coding sequence is TGTGCCAGCAGCTTATACTACGGAGATACGCAGTATTTT.

The table lists this clonotype with many counts. This chain joins TRBV7-9 and TRBJ1-1; D gene ambiguous. V lost 2 bases, J lost 4 bases, and 5 bases lay in between. Germline V lookup: CDR1 SEHNR, CDR2 FQNEAQ (reference sequence). The length of the CDR3 is 12 residues. The CDR3 nucleotides are TGTGCCAGCAGCTTAAGTCTCACTGAAGCTTTCTTT. Protein: CASSLSLTEAFF.

This clonotype occurred many times. The V and J genes are TRBV6-5 and TRBJ2-1; 8 bases line up with TRBD2. V gave up 9 bases and J gave up 9 bases; unmatched junction bases: 10. This CDR3 comprises 13 residues. Germline CDR1 and CDR2: MNHEY and SVGAGI. CDR3 residues: CASSAGGSAEQFF. The CDR3 coding sequence is TGTGCCAGTTCGGCGGGAGGTTCGGCTGAGCAGTTCTTC.

This chain connects TRBV20-1 to TRBJ2-5, with D possibly being TRBD1 or TRBD2 (5 bases each). Germline V CDR1 and CDR2: DFQATT, SNEGSKA (reference sequence). There are 16 residues in the CDR3. Trimming took 3 bases from V and 1 from J, leaving 18 bases between them. Here the CDR3 reads CSASRGAHASQETQYF. CDR3 DNA: TGCAGTGCTAGTAGGGGAGCCCACGCATCCCAAGAGACCCAGTACTTC.

This clonotype showed up many times. The chain links TRBV19 to TRBJ2-7, with TRBD1 matching 7 bases. The CDR3 length is 13 residues. With 8 bases clipped from V and 4 bases from J, the junction kept 8 bases outside the gene matches. Germline V CDR1 and CDR2: LNHDA, SQIVND (reference sequence). As DNA, the CDR3 is TGTGCCAGTGGGCCCGGGACAGCATACGAGCAGTACTTC. This gives the protein CASGPGTAYEQYF.

This clonotype was seen at least ten times. In nucleotides, the CDR3 is TGTGCCAGCAGTTTAGGACCGGGACAGGGCTCCGATGAGCAGTACTTC. Its protein is CASSLGPGQGSDEQYF. The chain uses TRBV28 and TRBJ2-7; 9 bases fit TRBD1. Germline V CDR1 and CDR2: MDHEN, SYDVKM. V shed 2 bases, J shed 7 bases, and the junction held 12 bases outside the gene matches. The CDR3 is 16 amino acids. The complete variable domain, with remaining parts taken from reference TRBV28 and TRBJ2-7, reads DVKVTQSSRYLVKRTGEKVFLECVQDMDHENMFWYRQDPGLGLRLIYFSYDVKMKEKGDIPEGYSVSREKKERFSLILESASTNQTSMYLCASSLGPGQGSDEQYFGPGTRLTVT.

The J gene is TRBJ2-1, the V gene TRBV5-1; 7 bases fit TRBD2. This CDR3 is built from 15 residues. V lost 0 bases, J lost 10 bases, and 10 bases stayed unmatched. Germline loops: CDR1 SGHRS, CDR2 YFSETQ. The CDR3 protein is CASSLASGTFREQFF. The CDR3 DNA follows: TGCGCCAGCAGCTTGGCTAGCGGTACCTTCCGGGAGCAGTTCTTC.

This chain uses TRBV12-3 or TRBV12-4 with TRBJ1-2; possibly TRBD1 for D (5 bases). V lost 5 bases and J lost 13, with 17 bases in between. This CDR3 has 12 residues. CDR3: CASSVGTGRGTF. The CDR3 DNA reads as TGTGCCAGCAGTGTTGGGACCGGGCGAGGCACCTTC.

This chain uses TRBV27 with TRBJ1-1; tentatively, D is TRBD1 (5 bases). The CDR3 is 15 amino acids. The germline V and J ends were trimmed by 0 bases and 4 bases, with 12 bases remaining between them. Germline CDR1 MNHEY, CDR2 SMNVEV (reference sequence). Written as DNA, the CDR3 is TGTGCCAGCAGTTTATCCCCCGAGGGGAGCACTGAAGCTTTCTTT. This translates into CASSLSPEGSTEAFF.

This clonotype was seen at least ten times. The genes are TRBV5-6 and TRBJ1-1, with D perhaps matching TRBD1 (6 bases). In germline, CDR1 is SGHDT, CDR2 YYEEEE. Trimming took off 1 base at V and 0 bases at J, with 7 bases between the two ends. There are 14 residues in the CDR3. CDR3: CASSLWGLNTEAFF. The CDR3 DNA reads as TGTGCCAGCAGCTTGTGGGGGCTGAACACTGAAGCTTTCTTT. Drawing the rest from reference TRBV5-6 and TRBJ1-1, the complete variable domain is DAGVTQSPTHLIKTRGQQVTLRCSPKSGHDTVSWYQQALGQGPQFIFQYYEEEERQRGNFPDRFSGHQFPNYSSELNVNALLLGDSALYLCASSLWGLNTEAFFGQGTRLTVV.

The chain links TRBV3-1 to TRBJ1-1; 7 nucleotides line up with TRBD1. The germline V gene has CDR1 LGHDT and CDR2 YNNKEL (reference sequence). The junction had 3 bases not matched to a gene; V was cut back by 1 base and J by 7 bases. The length of the CDR3 is 13 residues. CDR3 loop: CASSQGDSIEAFF. The DNA of the CDR3 is TGTGCCAGCAGCCAAGGGGACAGTATTGAAGCTTTCTTT.